This TCR beta chain derives from a study of CD8+ T cells in alopecia areata. Across the study: The protocol delivered tofacitinib for 6 to 18 months, then withdrew it for 6 months. Regarding the study as a whole: Higher clonality was seen in lesional scalp than in normal scalp, especially in alopecia totalis/universalis.

Turning to this clone: Its antigen is unidentified.

Extracted from the samples, RNA was reverse transcribed into cDNA to serve as the sequencing template. Some clones are missing from TCRdb's copy, which holds only in-frame ones; the method was immunoSEQ multiplex PCR. The data show roughly 150,000 clones, 87% seen once. Obtained from alopecia areata patients were lesional scalp punch biopsies along with peripheral blood. Germline V gene lookup returns CDR1 PRHDT and CDR2 FYEKMQ (reference sequence). The CDR3 consists of 16 residues. The J segment lost 2 bases and the V segment lost 5 bases, leaving 12 bases of the junction unmatched. The specimen was CD8+ T cells sorted from blood, collected at week 0. This TCR was sampled from a human donor with alopecia areata. The rearrangement joins TRBV13 to TRBJ2-7; TRBD1 matches at 7 bases. In DNA, the CDR3 is TGTGCCAGCAGCACCAGCGAGGGGGCCCCCACCTACGAGCAGTACTTC. Its protein product is CASSTSEGAPTYEQYF.